This paragraph covers one TCR beta chain sequence. These data belong to a study of blood T cell repertoires in COVID-19. As for the study in general: Whether acute or convalescent, the COVID-19 samples came from the United States, Italy and Spain.

Using immunoSEQ multiplex PCR, the repertoire was profiled, and TCRdb retains in-frame clones only, with some absent. The data show under 300,000 clones, more than 80% seen once. The CDR3 is 15 amino acids. Trimming took off 3 bases at V and 2 bases at J, with 17 bases between the two ends. Germline assignment: CDR1 SQVTM and CDR2 ANQGSEA. The origin of this receptor is a man aged 25 to 45 who had recovered from COVID-19. The material sequenced was peripheral blood. The chain recombines TRBV29-1 with TRBJ2-7; D is possibly TRBD1 (5 bases). CDR3 region: CSVDRGRGYTYEQYF. In DNA, the CDR3 is TGCAGCGTTGATCGAGGTAGGGGATATACCTACGAGCAGTACTTC.